Sequencing of this TCR beta chain was carried out in a study of spatial heterogeneity in lung cancer. Study information: The count of detected beta-chain sequences consistently exceeded that of alpha-chain sequences.

The time point here: sample taken at primary tumor resection. Researchers sequenced whole RNA taken from tumor, nontumor lung or frozen PBMC without sorting. This clonotype came up many times. MiXCR was run by TCRdb on the 5' RACE reads, yielding one entry per CDR3 protein. The data hold tens of thousands of distinct CDR3 sequences, with roughly 6.5% observed a single time. This TCR came from a female donor with early-stage non-small cell lung cancer. Source: PBMCs, taken at surgery.

As DNA, the CDR3 is TGTGCCAGCAGTTTAGACAGGGTTTCCACTGAAGCTTTCTTT. This codes for CASSLDRVSTEAFF. This chain uses TRBV27 with TRBJ1-1, with 7 bases matching TRBD1. This CDR3 is 14 amino acids long. Germline trimming cut 2 bases from V and 4 bases from J; bases unmatched to any gene: 4. Looked up from germline, CDR1 is MNHEY and CDR2 is SMNVEV (reference sequence).